These 12 T cell receptor beta chains share one sample of origin, sequenced in a study of OX40 agonist ivuxolimab in advanced cancers. Clones were sequenced by immunoSEQ multiplex PCR, and TCRdb holds only the in-frame ones, with some missing. The top ten hold about 1.3% of the sample, which has approximately 70,000 clones, approximately 90% seen once. Sequencing was performed on CD4+ or CD8+ T cells sorted from blood, taken in a trial of the OX40 agonist ivuxolimab. The source of these receptors is an adult with an advanced solid tumor such as melanoma, head and neck, liver or kidney cancer.

This clone appeared a single time. CDR3 region: CASSDTGYGEQYF. The CDR3 DNA reads TGTGCCAGCAGTGATACGGGTTACGGCGAGCAGTACTTC. The chain recombines TRBV6-4 with TRBJ2-7, with no clear D. V was trimmed by 3 bases and J by 6 bases, leaving 12 bases between them. This CDR3 region has 13 residues. Germline V gives CDR1 MRHNA, CDR2 SNTAGT.

The J gene is TRBJ2-5, the V gene TRBV6-5; 7 bases agree with TRBD1. The CDR3 has 14 residues. Germline V gene data show CDR1 as MNHEY and CDR2 as SVGAGI. After removal of 3 bases from V and 4 bases from J, the junction contained 5 bases not matched to a gene. The CDR3, as DNA: TGTGCCAGCAGTTATTCCGGACAGGCAGAGACCCAGTACTTC. It translates to CASSYSGQAETQYF.

The chain has TRBV5-1 and TRBJ1-4; 8 bases map to TRBD1. The CDR3 contains 15 residues. J gave up 8 bases and V 4 bases, and 10 bases lay outside the gene matches. Germline CDR1 is SGHRS and CDR2 is YFSETQ. The CDR3 loop is CASSGNRGSGEKLFF. The DNA for the CDR3 is TGCGCCAGCAGCGGAAACAGGGGGAGTGGGGAAAAACTGTTTTTT.

The chain employs TRBV4-1 and TRBJ2-1, with a tentative D call TRBD2 (5 bases). With 4 bases removed from V and 10 bases from J, the gap between germline ends came to 11 bases. The CDR3 has 12 amino acids. From germline, CDR1 is MGHRA and CDR2 YSYEKL. CDR3 bases: TGCGCCAGCAGCCCCCGGGATGGCGAGCAGTTCTTC. Translating it yields CASSPRDGEQFF.

This clone is a singleton in its sample. V gene TRBV18 combines with J gene TRBJ2-2; TRBD2 is a possible D gene (6 bases). Germline assignment: CDR1 KGHSH and CDR2 LQKENI. The CDR3 consists of 15 residues. Trimming took off 0 bases at V and 9 bases at J, with 14 bases between the two ends. The CDR3 here is CASSPPGLTSRELFF. The CDR3 DNA sequence: TGTGCCAGCTCACCACCGGGACTTACCTCCAGGGAGCTGTTTTTT.

The CDR3 coding sequence is TGTGCCAGCAGTTACACCCCTAGCGCACAGTCCGGGGAGCTGTTTTTT. It specifies CASSYTPSAQSGELFF. This chain connects TRBV6-5 to TRBJ2-2; a weak D match, TRBD2 (6 bases). Trimming left V 2 bases short and J 6 bases short, with 16 bases between. The CDR3 runs 16 residues. Germline CDR1 MNHEY, CDR2 SVGAGI.

The rearrangement joins TRBV4-1 to TRBJ1-1, with unresolved D. Germline CDR1 and CDR2: MGHRA and YSYEKL. The CDR3 has 14 residues. The V and J ends lost 0 bases and 2 bases respectively, with 7 bases between them. This chain's CDR3 is CASSQEAANTEAFF. The CDR3 DNA is TGCGCCAGCAGCCAAGAAGCAGCCAACACTGAAGCTTTCTTT.

The gene calls are TRBV6-6 and TRBJ2-7; D remains unclear. This CDR3 region has 13 residues. Trimming left V 0 bases short and J 11 bases short, with 14 bases between. Per germline, CDR1 MNHNY and CDR2 SVGAGI (reference sequence). The CDR3 region has the DNA TGTGCCAGCAGTTACTCTTCCCTGTCGTATGAGTACTTC. The encoded protein is CASSYSSLSYEYF.

The CDR3 loop is CASSSATMTGGSYGYTF. In DNA form, the CDR3 reads TGTGCCAGCAGCTCCGCAACCATGACAGGGGGCAGCTATGGCTACACCTTC. The V call is TRBV5-6, the J call TRBJ1-2; 10 bases map to TRBD1. Germline-derived CDR1 and CDR2 are SGHDT and YYEEEE. The V and J ends lost 3 bases and 4 bases, in that order; junction bases with no gene match: 12. There are 17 residues in the CDR3.

CDR3 coding DNA: TGTGCCAGCAGCCCTCGGGACAGGGTGGCCACTGAAGCTTTCTTT. Its protein product is CASSPRDRVATEAFF. The genes are TRBV7-9 and TRBJ1-1; 9 bases match TRBD1. Per the germline V gene, CDR1 is SEHNR and CDR2 is FQNEAQ (reference sequence). CDR3 length: 15 residues. After removal of 5 bases from V and 4 bases from J, the junction contained 8 bases not matched to a gene.

V usage is TRBV2 and J usage is TRBJ2-6, with D unresolved. Trimming pared 2 bases from V and 1 base from J, leaving 3 bases between. The CDR3 spans 14 residues. CDR1 is SNHLY, CDR2 FYNNEI, per germline. CDR3 bases: TGTGCCAGCAGTGAACAGTCTGGGGCCAACGTCCTGACTTTC. This translates into CASSEQSGANVLTF.

The chain is built from TRBV9 and TRBJ1-1; TRBD1 might be the D (5 bases). Germline V gives CDR1 SGDLS, CDR2 YYNGEE. The CDR3 totals 11 residues. Deletions cut 4 bases from V and 8 bases from J, with 9 bases between. The CDR3 bases are TGTGCCAGCAGCCCCGGGACGGAAGCTTTCTTT. This encodes CASSPGTEAFF.